The 23 T cell receptor beta chains below come from one sample, sequenced in a study of T-cell memory formation after mild COVID-19. TCRdb re-called the 5' RACE reads through MiXCR, storing one row per CDR3 protein. The sample shows about 560,000 distinct CDR3 sequences, 20% to 25% of them seen only once. The sample consisted of PBMCs or a T cell subset sorted from them (not recorded which). The source is an adult woman who had mild COVID-19 (a few samples of this study predate the infection). Cell type and time point are not known.

J is TRBJ2-7 and V is TRBV6-2 or TRBV6-3; 7 bases match TRBD2. This CDR3 is 14 amino acids long. V was clipped by 4 bases and J by 1 base; unmatched bases: 4. Germline CDR1 is MNHEY and CDR2 is SVGEGT. The CDR3: CASSLLALSYEQYF. DNA of the CDR3: TGTGCCAGCAGTTTACTAGCGCTTTCCTACGAGCAGTACTTC.

The chain combines TRBV7-9 with TRBJ1-2; D uncertain. The CDR3 sequence is 15 residues long. V lost 0 bases and J 4 bases, leaving 12 bases between the germline ends. Germline CDR1 is SEHNR and CDR2 is FQNEAQ (reference sequence). In DNA, the CDR3 is TGTGCCAGCAGCTTAGCGTCGGGCTTGGGCTATGGCTACACCTTC. Translated, it gives CASSLASGLGYGYTF.

V is TRBV6-6 and J is TRBJ2-2; 8 bases align to TRBD2. CDR1 and CDR2 (germline): MNHNY, SVGAGI (reference sequence). The CDR3 totals 15 residues. V trimming: 5 bases; J trimming: 6 bases; junction bases outside the gene matches: 8. CDR3 protein: CASSPPRGGPGELFF. In DNA form, the CDR3 reads TGTGCCAGCAGTCCCCCCCGGGGGGGCCCCGGGGAGCTGTTTTTT.

The chain couples TRBV15 to TRBJ2-7; D uncertain. V was cut by 0 bases and J by 1 base, with 10 bases left in between. CDR3 length: 15 residues. Germline CDR1 and CDR2: LNHNV and YYDKDF (reference sequence). CDR3 in amino acids: CATSREVSVSYEQYF. The DNA of the CDR3 is TGTGCCACCAGCAGAGAAGTTTCGGTTTCCTACGAGCAGTACTTC.

The chain employs TRBV6-2 or TRBV6-3 and TRBJ1-1, with D maybe TRBD1 (5 bases). This CDR3 region has 14 residues. Trimming pared 7 bases from V and 4 bases from J, leaving 16 bases between. CDR1 is MNHEY, CDR2 SVGEGT, per germline. The CDR3 DNA follows: TGTGCCAGCAACCAATTCAGCCAGGGCACTGAAGCTTTCTTT. Translated: CASNQFSQGTEAFF.

This clonotype was found a few times. The gene calls are TRBV24-1 and TRBJ2-1; D perhaps matches TRBD2 (6 bases). Germline assignment: CDR1 KGHDR and CDR2 SFDVKD. The V end lost 3 bases, the J end lost 0 bases, and 11 bases lay between the germline ends. The CDR3 runs 16 residues. The chain's CDR3 is CATSDALGGSYNEQFF. CDR3 coding DNA: TGTGCCACCAGTGATGCGCTGGGGGGCTCCTACAATGAGCAGTTCTTC.

The rearrangement uses TRBV11-2 and TRBJ2-1, with 7 positions matching TRBD2. J was trimmed by 5 bases and V by 2 bases; bases with no gene match: 6. The CDR3 is 15 residues long. Germline V gene data show CDR1 as SGHAT and CDR2 as FQNNGV. CDR3 in amino acids: CASSLLGGSHNEQFF. The CDR3 nucleotides read TGTGCCAGCAGCTTATTAGGCGGGAGCCACAATGAGCAGTTCTTC.

This clonotype was counted only a few times. The chain recombines TRBV9 with TRBJ1-5, with unresolved D. CDR1 SGDLS and CDR2 YYNGEE come from the germline V gene. The V and J ends lost 4 bases and 2 bases respectively, with 10 bases between them. The CDR3 is made up of 14 amino acids. The CDR3 loop is CASSPWAGNQPQHF. The CDR3 nucleotides are TGTGCCAGCAGCCCCTGGGCGGGCAATCAGCCCCAGCATTTT.

This chain joins TRBV18 and TRBJ2-5; TRBD2 is a possible D gene (6 bases). V lost 0 bases and J 1 base, leaving 6 bases between the germline ends. Germline CDR1 and CDR2: KGHSH and LQKENI. This CDR3 comprises 14 residues. CDR3 sequence reads: CASSPPGLQETQYF. In DNA form, the CDR3 reads TGTGCCAGCTCACCACCGGGACTCCAAGAGACCCAGTACTTC.

This chain joins TRBV7-9 and TRBJ2-7; D is unresolved. Trimming took off 1 base at V and 4 bases at J, with 8 bases between the two ends. Per the germline V gene, CDR1 is SEHNR and CDR2 is FQNEAQ (reference sequence). CDR3 length equals 13 residues. The CDR3, as DNA: TGTGCCAGCAGCTTAGTCCCGGAGTACGAGCAGTACTTC. Translating it yields CASSLVPEYEQYF.

The chain couples TRBV7-2 to TRBJ1-1; D is perhaps TRBD1 (6 bases). V lost 3 bases and J 0 bases, leaving 11 bases between the germline ends. In germline, CDR1 is SGHTA, CDR2 FQGNSA. The CDR3 sequence is 15 residues long. This CDR3 reads CASSFVQGLNTEAFF. The CDR3 DNA follows: TGTGCCAGCAGCTTTGTACAGGGCCTGAACACTGAAGCTTTCTTT. Looking up the rest from reference TRBV7-2 and TRBJ1-1 gives the full variable domain: GAGVSQSPSNKVTEKGKDVELRCDPISGHTALYWYRQSLGQGLEFLIYFQGNSAPDKSGLPSDRFSAERTGGSVSTLTIQRTQQEDSAVYLCASSFVQGLNTEAFFGQGTRLTVV.

A few counts support this clonotype. The chain is built from TRBV30 and TRBJ2-1, with 7 bases lining up with TRBD2. V lost 4 bases, J lost 8 bases, and 11 bases stayed unmatched. The CDR3 runs 14 residues. From germline, CDR1 is GTSNPN and CDR2 SVGIG (reference sequence). For the CDR3, the DNA is TGTGCCTGGAAGTCGGGAGGTCCTTGGGATGAGCAGTTCTTC. Protein product: CAWKSGGPWDEQFF.

This clonotype was seen more than once but under ten times. The chain has TRBV12-1 and TRBJ2-7; TRBD1, the table's D call, was not compared with the DNA. TRBV12-1 is a pseudogene segment. The CDR3 covers 17 residues. CDR3 sequence reads: CASSHSGQGAPLYEQYF. The DNA for the CDR3 is TGTGCCAGCAGCCACTCAGGGCAGGGGGCCCCACTCTACGAGCAGTACTTC.

This clonotype was seen a few times. The chain carries TRBV5-1 and TRBJ2-3, with 7 nucleotides matching TRBD2. Germline CDR1 SGHRS, CDR2 YFSETQ. The CDR3 consists of 17 residues. V lost 5 bases, J lost 2 bases, and 14 bases stayed unmatched. The CDR3 sequence is CASSQASGDYDTDTQYF. The CDR3 DNA reads as TGCGCCAGCAGTCAAGCCTCCGGGGACTACGACACAGATACGCAGTATTTT.

The V call is TRBV9, the J call TRBJ2-3; D not resolved. The CDR3 consists of 12 residues. Trimming removed 0 bases from V and 4 bases from J, with 3 bases in between. Germline assignment: CDR1 SGDLS and CDR2 YYNGEE. The CDR3 DNA follows: TGTGCCAGCAGCGTAGATTCAGATACGCAGTATTTT. Amino acids: CASSVDSDTQYF.

The rearrangement joins TRBV29-1 to TRBJ2-1; possible D gene TRBD2, 6 bases. Germline V gene sequence: CDR1 SQVTM, CDR2 ANQGSEA. The CDR3 extends over 15 amino acids. V lost 4 bases to trimming and J lost 3 bases, with 16 bases between them. CDR3 bases: TGCAGCGTTGGGCCGGGACTGGGAAACTACAATGAGCAGTTCTTC. Protein: CSVGPGLGNYNEQFF.

The chain has TRBV7-2 and TRBJ1-2; a possible D gene is TRBD1 (5 bases). The CDR3 has 15 amino acids. The germline V gene has CDR1 SGHTA and CDR2 FQGNSA. V lost 2 bases, J lost 2 bases, and 12 bases lay in between. For the CDR3, the DNA is TGTGCCAGCAGCTTATTCCTGACAGAGAACTATGGCTACACCTTC. It specifies CASSLFLTENYGYTF.

This clonotype was seen only once. The chain joins TRBV20-1 to TRBJ1-5; 8 bases fit TRBD1. This CDR3 contains 14 residues. Looked up from germline, CDR1 is DFQATT and CDR2 is SNEGSKA (reference sequence). CDR3 in amino acids: CSTRTGNLNQPQHF. The CDR3 region has the DNA TGCAGCACGCGGACAGGGAACCTTAATCAGCCCCAGCATTTT.

The sample holds a few counts of this clonotype. The chain is built from TRBV12-3 or TRBV12-4 and TRBJ1-1; D call uncertain. V was clipped by 6 bases and J by 5 bases, with 19 bases between them. The CDR3 totals 15 residues. The CDR3 region is CASRLITQEGTEAFF. In DNA form, the CDR3 reads TGTGCCAGCAGACTTATAACGCAAGAAGGGACTGAAGCTTTCTTT.

A single count supports this clonotype. The chain employs TRBV10-3 and TRBJ2-5; TRBD2 agrees at 7 bases. The CDR3 runs to 16 residues. With V trimmed by 0 bases and J by 5 bases, 9 bases remained unmatched. From germline, CDR1 is ENHRY and CDR2 SYGVKD. The CDR3 protein is CAISESRDYPRETQYF. The CDR3 DNA sequence: TGTGCCATCAGTGAGTCAAGGGACTACCCGAGGGAGACCCAGTACTTC.

CDR3 loop: CATSSLGTSYEQYF. In DNA form, the CDR3 reads TGTGCCACCAGCAGTTTGGGGACCTCCTACGAGCAGTACTTC. J is TRBJ2-7 and V is TRBV15, with D possibly called TRBD1 or TRBD2 (5 bases each). This CDR3 contains 14 residues. Germline CDR1 and CDR2: LNHNV and YYDKDF (reference sequence). V dropped 3 bases and J dropped 0 bases, with 9 bases sitting between them.

This clonotype was observed a handful of times. The V and J genes are TRBV12-3 or TRBV12-4 and TRBJ2-5, with D uncertain. The V end was cut by 3 bases, the J end by 5 bases, with 10 bases between. The CDR3 length is 13 residues. Written as DNA, the CDR3 is TGTGCCAGCAGTTTGGCCAGCGTGGAGACCCAGTACTTC. This encodes CASSLASVETQYF.

The CDR3 here is CASSFIAGVGVNEQFF. CDR3 DNA: TGTGCCAGCAGTTTCATTGCGGGAGTCGGTGTGAATGAGCAGTTCTTC. V gene TRBV12-3 or TRBV12-4 combines with J gene TRBJ2-1; 7 bases fit TRBD2. This CDR3 is built from 16 residues. The V gene end was trimmed by 3 bases and the J gene end by 7 bases; junction bases not matched to a gene: 12.